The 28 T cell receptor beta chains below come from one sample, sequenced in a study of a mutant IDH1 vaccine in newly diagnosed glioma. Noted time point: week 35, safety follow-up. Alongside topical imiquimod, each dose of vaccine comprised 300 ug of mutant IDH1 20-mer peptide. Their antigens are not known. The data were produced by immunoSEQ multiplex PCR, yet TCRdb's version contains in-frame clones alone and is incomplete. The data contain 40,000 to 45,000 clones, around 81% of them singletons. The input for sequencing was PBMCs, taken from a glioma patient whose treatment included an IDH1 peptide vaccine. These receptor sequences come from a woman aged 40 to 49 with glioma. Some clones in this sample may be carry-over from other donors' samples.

CDR3 loop: CASSSGQSNQPQHF. The DNA of the CDR3 is TGTGCCAGCAGCTCGGGACAGAGCAATCAGCCCCAGCATTTT. The chain is built from TRBV7-6 and TRBJ1-5, with 7 bases matching TRBD1. The V gene end was trimmed by 4 bases and the J gene end by 1 base; junction bases not matched to a gene: 1. The CDR3 length is 14 residues. The germline V gene encodes CDR1 SGHVS and CDR2 FNYEAQ.

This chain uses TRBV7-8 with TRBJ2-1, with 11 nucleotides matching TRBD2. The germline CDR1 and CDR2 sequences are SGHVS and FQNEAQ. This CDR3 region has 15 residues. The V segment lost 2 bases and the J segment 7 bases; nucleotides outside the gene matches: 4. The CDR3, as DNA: TGTGCCAGCAGCTTAACTAGCGGGAGTGGGAATGAGCAGTTCTTC. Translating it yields CASSLTSGSGNEQFF.

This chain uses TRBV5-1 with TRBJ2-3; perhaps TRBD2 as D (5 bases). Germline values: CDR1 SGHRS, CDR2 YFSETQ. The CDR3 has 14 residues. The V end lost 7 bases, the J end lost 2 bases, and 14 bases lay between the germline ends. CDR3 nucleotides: TGCGCCAGCTTCGGGGAGAAGGCCACAGATACGCAGTATTTT. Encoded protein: CASFGEKATDTQYF.

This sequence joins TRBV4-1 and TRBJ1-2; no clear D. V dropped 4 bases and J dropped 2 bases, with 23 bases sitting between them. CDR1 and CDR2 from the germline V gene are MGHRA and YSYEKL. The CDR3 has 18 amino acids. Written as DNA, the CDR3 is TGCGCCAGCAGCCCCTCATGGCGCCCACGGCAAACAAACTATGGCTACACCTTC. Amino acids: CASSPSWRPRQTNYGYTF.

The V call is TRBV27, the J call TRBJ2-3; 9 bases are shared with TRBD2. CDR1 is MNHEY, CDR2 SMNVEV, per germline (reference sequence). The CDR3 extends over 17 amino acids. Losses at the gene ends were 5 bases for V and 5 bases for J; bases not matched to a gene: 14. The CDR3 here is CASSVFLGRGGRDTQYF. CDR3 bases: TGTGCCAGCAGTGTGTTTTTAGGGCGGGGGGGCCGAGATACGCAGTATTTT.

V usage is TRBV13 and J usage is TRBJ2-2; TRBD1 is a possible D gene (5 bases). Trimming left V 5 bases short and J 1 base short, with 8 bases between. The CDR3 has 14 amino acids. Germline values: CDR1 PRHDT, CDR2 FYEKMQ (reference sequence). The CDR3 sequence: CASSPTGNTGELFF. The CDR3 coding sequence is TGTGCCAGCAGCCCAACAGGGAACACCGGGGAGCTGTTTTTT.

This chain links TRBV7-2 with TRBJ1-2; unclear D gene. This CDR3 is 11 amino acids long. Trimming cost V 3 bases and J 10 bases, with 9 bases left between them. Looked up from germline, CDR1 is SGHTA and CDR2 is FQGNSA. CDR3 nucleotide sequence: TGTGCCAGCAGCTTCCAGGTCGACTACACCTTC. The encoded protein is CASSFQVDYTF.

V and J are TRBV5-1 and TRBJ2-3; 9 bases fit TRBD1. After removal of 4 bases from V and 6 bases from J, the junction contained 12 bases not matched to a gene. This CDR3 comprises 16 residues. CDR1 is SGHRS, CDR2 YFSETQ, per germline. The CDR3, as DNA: TGCGCCAGCAGCCCCTTGGGGACAGGGTTGTCGGATACGCAGTATTTT. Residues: CASSPLGTGLSDTQYF. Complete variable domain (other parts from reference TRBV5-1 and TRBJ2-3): KAGVTQTPRYLIKTRGQQVTLSCSPISGHRSVSWYQQTPGQGLQFLFEYFSETQRNKGNFPGRFSGRQFSNSRSEMNVSTLELGDSALYLCASSPLGTGLSDTQYFGPGTRLTVL.

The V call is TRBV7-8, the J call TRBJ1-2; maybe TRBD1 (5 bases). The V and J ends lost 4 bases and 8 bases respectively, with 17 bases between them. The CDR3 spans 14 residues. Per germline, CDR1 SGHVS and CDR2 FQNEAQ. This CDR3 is CASSSGGGGTGYTF. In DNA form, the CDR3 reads TGTGCCAGCAGCTCCGGTGGGGGGGGAACGGGCTACACCTTC.

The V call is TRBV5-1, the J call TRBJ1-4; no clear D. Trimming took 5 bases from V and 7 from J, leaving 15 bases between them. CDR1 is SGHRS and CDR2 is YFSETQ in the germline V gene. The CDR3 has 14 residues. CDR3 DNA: TGCGCCAGCAGGCTGGGGATAAGTAGTGAAAAACTGTTTTTT. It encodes CASRLGISSEKLFF.

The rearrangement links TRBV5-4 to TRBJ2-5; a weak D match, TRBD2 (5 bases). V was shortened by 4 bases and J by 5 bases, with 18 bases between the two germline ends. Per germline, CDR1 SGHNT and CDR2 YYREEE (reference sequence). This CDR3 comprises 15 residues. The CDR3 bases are TGTGCCAGCAGCGCGCTAGCTACCCCCGGGGAGACCCAGTACTTC. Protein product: CASSALATPGETQYF.

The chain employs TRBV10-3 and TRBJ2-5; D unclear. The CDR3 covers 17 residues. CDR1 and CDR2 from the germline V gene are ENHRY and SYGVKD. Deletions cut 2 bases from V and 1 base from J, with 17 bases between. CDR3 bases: TGTGCCATCAGTGAGCCGACGTTCGTGGCGGCCCAAGAGACCCAGTACTTC. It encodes CAISEPTFVAAQETQYF.

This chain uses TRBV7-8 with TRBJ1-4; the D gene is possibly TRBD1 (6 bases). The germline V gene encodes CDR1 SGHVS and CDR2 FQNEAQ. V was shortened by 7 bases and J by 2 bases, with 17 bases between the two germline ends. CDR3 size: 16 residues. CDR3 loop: CASTSGAAGTNEKLFF. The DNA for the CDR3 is TGTGCCAGCACTTCAGGGGCGGCAGGCACTAATGAAAAACTGTTTTTT.

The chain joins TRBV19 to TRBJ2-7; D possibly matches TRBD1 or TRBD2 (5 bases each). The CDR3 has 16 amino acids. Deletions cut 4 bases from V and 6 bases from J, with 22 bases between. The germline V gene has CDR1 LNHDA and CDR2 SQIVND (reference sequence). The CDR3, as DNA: TGTGCCAGTAGTAATCTCTTCGGGGCAGGGAGTTTCGAGCAGTACTTC. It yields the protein CASSNLFGAGSFEQYF.

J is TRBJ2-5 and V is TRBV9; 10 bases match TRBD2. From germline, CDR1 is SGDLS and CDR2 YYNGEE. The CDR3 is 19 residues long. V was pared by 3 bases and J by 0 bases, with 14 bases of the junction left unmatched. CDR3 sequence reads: CASSGPLAGVGFDQETQYF. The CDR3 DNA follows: TGTGCCAGCAGCGGTCCTCTAGCGGGAGTTGGGTTCGACCAAGAGACCCAGTACTTC. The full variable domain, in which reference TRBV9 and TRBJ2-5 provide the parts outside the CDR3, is DSGVTQTPKHLITATGQRVTLRCSPRSGDLSVYWYQQSLDQGLQFLIQYYNGEERAKGNILERFSAQQFPDLHSELNLSSLELGDSALYFCASSGPLAGVGFDQETQYFGPGTRLLVL.

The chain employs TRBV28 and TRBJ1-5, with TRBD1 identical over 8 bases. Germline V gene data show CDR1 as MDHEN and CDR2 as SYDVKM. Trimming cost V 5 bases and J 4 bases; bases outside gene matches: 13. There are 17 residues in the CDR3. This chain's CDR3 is CASSPRGTGGGNQPQHF. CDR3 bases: TGTGCCAGCAGTCCCCGAGGGACAGGAGGGGGGAATCAGCCCCAGCATTTT.

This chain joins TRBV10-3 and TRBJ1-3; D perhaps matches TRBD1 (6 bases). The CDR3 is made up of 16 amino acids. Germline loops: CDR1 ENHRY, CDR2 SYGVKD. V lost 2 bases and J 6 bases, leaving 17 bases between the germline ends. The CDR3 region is CAISETYRADINTIYF. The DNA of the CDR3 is TGTGCCATCAGTGAGACCTACAGGGCTGACATAAACACCATATATTTT.

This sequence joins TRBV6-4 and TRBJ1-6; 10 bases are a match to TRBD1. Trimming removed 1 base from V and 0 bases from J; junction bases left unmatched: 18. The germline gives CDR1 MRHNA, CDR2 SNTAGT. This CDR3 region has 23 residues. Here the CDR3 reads CASSDFHPLTDRGPNSYNSPLHF. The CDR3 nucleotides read TGTGCCAGCAGTGACTTTCACCCGCTGACCGACAGGGGGCCCAACTCCTATAATTCACCCCTCCACTTT.

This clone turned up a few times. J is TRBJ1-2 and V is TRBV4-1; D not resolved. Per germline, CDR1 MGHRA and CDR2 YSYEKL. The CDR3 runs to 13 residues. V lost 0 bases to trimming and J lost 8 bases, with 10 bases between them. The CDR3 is CASSQDRGLGYTF. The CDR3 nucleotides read TGCGCCAGCAGCCAAGATAGAGGTCTGGGCTACACCTTC.

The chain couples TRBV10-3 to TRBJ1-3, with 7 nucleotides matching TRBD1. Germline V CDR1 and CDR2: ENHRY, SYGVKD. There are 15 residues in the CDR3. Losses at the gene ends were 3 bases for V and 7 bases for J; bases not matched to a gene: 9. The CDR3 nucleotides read TGTGCCATCAGTGACGAGCAGGGGGAGGGTAACACCATATATTTT. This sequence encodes CAISDEQGEGNTIYF.

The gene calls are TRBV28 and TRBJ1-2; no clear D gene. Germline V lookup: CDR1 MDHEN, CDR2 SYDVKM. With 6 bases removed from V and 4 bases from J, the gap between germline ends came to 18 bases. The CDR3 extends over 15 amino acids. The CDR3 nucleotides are TGTGCCAGCAGCCCTCTAGACCTTAAGGGCTATGGCTACACCTTC. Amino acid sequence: CASSPLDLKGYGYTF.

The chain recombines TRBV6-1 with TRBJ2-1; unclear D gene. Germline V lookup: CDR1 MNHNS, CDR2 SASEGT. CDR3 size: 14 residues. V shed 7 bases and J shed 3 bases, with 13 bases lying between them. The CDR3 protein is CASNDLASYNEQFF. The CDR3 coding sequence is TGTGCCAGCAACGATCTCGCCAGCTACAATGAGCAGTTCTTC.

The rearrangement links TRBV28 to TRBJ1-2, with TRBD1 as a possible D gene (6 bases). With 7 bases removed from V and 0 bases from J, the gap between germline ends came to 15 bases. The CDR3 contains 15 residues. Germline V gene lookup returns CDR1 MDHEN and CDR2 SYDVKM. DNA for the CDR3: TGTGCCAGCACTTCAGGGAGACAGGCTAACTATGGCTACACCTTC. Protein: CASTSGRQANYGYTF.

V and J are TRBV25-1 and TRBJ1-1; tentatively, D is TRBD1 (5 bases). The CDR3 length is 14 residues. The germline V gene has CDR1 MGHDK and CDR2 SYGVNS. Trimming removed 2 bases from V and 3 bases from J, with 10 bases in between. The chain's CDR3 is CASSERWGDTEAFF. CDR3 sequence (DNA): TGTGCCAGCAGTGAACGCTGGGGGGACACTGAAGCTTTCTTT. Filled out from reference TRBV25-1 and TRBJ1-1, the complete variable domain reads EADIYQTPRYLVIGTGKKITLECSQTMGHDKMYWYQQDPGMELHLIHYSYGVNSTEKGDLSSESTVSRIRTEHFPLTLESARPSHTSQYLCASSERWGDTEAFFGQGTRLTVV.

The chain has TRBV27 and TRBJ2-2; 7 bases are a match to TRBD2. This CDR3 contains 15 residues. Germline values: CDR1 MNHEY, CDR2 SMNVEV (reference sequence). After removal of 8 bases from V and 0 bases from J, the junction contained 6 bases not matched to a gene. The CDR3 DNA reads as TGTGCCAGCGGACGGGACTATTCGAACACCGGGGAGCTGTTTTTT. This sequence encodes CASGRDYSNTGELFF.

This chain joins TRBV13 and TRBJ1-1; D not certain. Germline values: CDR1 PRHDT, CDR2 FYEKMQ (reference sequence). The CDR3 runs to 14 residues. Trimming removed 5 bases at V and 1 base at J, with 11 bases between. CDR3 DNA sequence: TGTGCCAGCAGCCCTCGCCCAGGGAACACTGAAGCTTTCTTT. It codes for CASSPRPGNTEAFF.

The CDR3 nucleotides read TGTGCCAGCAGCTCGGGCAAGGATATCTATGGCTACACCTTC. Its protein product is CASSSGKDIYGYTF. The chain combines TRBV7-9 with TRBJ1-2; D gene uncertain. This CDR3 has 14 amino acids. Germline V gene data show CDR1 as SEHNR and CDR2 as FQNEAQ (reference sequence). Trimming cost V 4 bases and J 4 bases, with 13 bases left between them.

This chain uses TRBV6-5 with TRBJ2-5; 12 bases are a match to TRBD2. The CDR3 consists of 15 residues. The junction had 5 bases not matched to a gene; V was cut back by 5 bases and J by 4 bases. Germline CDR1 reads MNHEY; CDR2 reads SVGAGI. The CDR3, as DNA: TGTGCCAGCAGTCCACTAGCGGGGGGCCTAGAGACCCAGTACTTC. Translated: CASSPLAGGLETQYF.